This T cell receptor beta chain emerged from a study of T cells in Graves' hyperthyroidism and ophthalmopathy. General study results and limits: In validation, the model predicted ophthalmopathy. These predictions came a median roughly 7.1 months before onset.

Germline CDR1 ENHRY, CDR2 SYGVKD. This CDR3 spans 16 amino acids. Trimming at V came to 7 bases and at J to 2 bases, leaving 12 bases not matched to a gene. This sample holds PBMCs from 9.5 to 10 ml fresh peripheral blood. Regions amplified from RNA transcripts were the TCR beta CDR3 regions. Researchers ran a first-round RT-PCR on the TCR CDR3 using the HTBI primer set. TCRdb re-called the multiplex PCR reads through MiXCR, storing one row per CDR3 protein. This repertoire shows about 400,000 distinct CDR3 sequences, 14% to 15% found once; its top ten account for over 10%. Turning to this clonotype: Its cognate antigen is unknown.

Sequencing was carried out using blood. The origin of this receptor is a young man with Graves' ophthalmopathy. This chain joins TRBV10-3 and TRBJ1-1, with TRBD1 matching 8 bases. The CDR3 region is CAITPGQANSNTEAFF. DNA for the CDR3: TGTGCCATCACCCCGGGACAGGCTAACAGTAACACTGAAGCTTTCTTT.